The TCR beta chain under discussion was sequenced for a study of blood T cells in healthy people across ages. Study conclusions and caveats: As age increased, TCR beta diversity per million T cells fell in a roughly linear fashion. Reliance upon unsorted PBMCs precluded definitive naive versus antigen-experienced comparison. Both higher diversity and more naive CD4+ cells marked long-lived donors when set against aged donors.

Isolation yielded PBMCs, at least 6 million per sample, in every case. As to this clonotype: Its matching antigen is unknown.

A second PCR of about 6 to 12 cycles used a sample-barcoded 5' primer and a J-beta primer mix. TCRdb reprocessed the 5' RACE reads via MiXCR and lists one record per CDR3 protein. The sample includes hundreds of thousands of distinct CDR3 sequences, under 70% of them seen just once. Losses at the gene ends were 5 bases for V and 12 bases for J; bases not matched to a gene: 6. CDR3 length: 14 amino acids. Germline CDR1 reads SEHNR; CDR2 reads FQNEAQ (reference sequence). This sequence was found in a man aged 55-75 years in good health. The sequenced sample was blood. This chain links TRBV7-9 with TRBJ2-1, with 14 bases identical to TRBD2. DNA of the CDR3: TGTGCCAGCAGCATAGGGACTAGCGGGGGACTGCAGTTCTTC. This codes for CASSIGTSGGLQFF.